The T cell receptor (beta chain) under discussion was sequenced for a study of blood T cell repertoires in COVID-19. Data came from immunoSEQ multiplex PCR; TCRdb stores just in-frame clones and leaves some out. There are 430,000 or so clones in the sample; around 89% occur only once, and 1.8% lies in the top ten. CDR1 SEHNR and CDR2 FQNEAQ come from the germline V gene (reference sequence). The V end was cut by 4 bases, the J end by 2 bases, with 4 bases between. The CDR3 has 12 amino acids. J is TRBJ2-3 and V is TRBV7-9; D remains unclear. The sample taken for sequencing was PBMCs or T cells enriched from blood (not recorded which). The clonotype was recovered from a woman aged 40 to 50 who had recovered from COVID-19. The CDR3 coding sequence is TGTGCCAGCAGCTCAATCACAGATACGCAGTATTTT. It codes for CASSSITDTQYF.